One and the same sample provided the 21 T cell receptor beta chains below, sequenced in a study of blood T cell repertoires in COVID-19 (TCRdb year 2020). The library was obtained by the immunoSEQ multiplex PCR assay. TCRdb's version of the immuneACCESS table is confined to in-frame rearrangements and falls short of the full clone set. An unresolved V gene accounts for under half of the shortfall where checked; the remainder is of unknown origin. This sample holds about 430,000 clones; 70% to 90% were observed only once. Less than 1.5% of the sample belongs to the ten largest clones. The sample was PBMCs or T cells enriched from blood (not recorded which). The receptors here all came from a woman aged 18-30 years who had been exposed to COVID-19.

This clone was seen only once. The gene calls are TRBV5-4 and TRBJ2-1; D possibly corresponds to TRBD2 (6 bases). The CDR3 totals 17 residues. Germline lookup yields CDR1 SGHNT and CDR2 YYREEE (reference sequence). Trimming cost V 0 bases and J 4 bases, with 17 bases left between them. The CDR3 DNA follows: TGTGCCAGCAGCTTGGGGCCAGAAATGGGGGGTTACAATGAGCAGTTCTTC. This codes for CASSLGPEMGGYNEQFF.

The chain joins TRBV11-2 to TRBJ1-2, with D possibly TRBD1 on 6 matching bases. Germline V lookup: CDR1 SGHAT, CDR2 FQNNGV. The CDR3 is made up of 14 amino acids. V was trimmed by 1 base and J by 4 bases, leaving 10 bases between them. DNA of the CDR3: TGTGCCAGCAGCTTAGCAACAGGGACCTATGGCTACACCTTC. Translation: CASSLATGTYGYTF.

The J gene is TRBJ1-2, the V gene TRBV6-5; perhaps TRBD1 as D (5 bases). Per the germline V gene, CDR1 is MNHEY and CDR2 is SVGAGI. There are 15 residues in the CDR3. The V and J ends lost 0 bases and 7 bases respectively, with 15 bases between them. The CDR3 DNA follows: TGTGCCAGCAGTTACTCGCATCAGGGAATAGGTGGCTACACCTTC. It translates to CASSYSHQGIGGYTF.

This chain connects TRBV19 to TRBJ1-5; D is unclear. With 4 bases removed from V and 6 bases from J, the gap between germline ends came to 13 bases. The germline V gene has CDR1 LNHDA and CDR2 SQIVND (reference sequence). The CDR3 runs to 14 residues. CDR3 DNA sequence: TGTGCCAGTAGTACCTCCGTTCTAGGTCAGCCCCAGCATTTT. Protein: CASSTSVLGQPQHF.

As regards this clone: At one of its ends the junction is not consistent with the germline gene, which may arise from a read error. The V call is TRBV27, the J call TRBJ1-2, with a possible D match to TRBD1 (5 bases). The CDR3 consists of 15 residues. The V gene's germline CDR1 is MNHEY and CDR2 SMNVEV (reference sequence). CDR3 nucleotide sequence: TGTGCCAGTAGTTCTTCCGGCGGGACCGGGAAGGGCTACACCTTC. Translation: CASSSSGGTGKGYTF.

The genes are TRBV2 and TRBJ2-1; 8 positions agree with TRBD2. Trimming removed 4 bases from V and 2 bases from J; junction bases left unmatched: 7. Germline V CDR1 and CDR2: SNHLY, FYNNEI. This CDR3 has 16 amino acids. CDR3 protein: CASSVLTSGPYNEQFF. The CDR3, as DNA: TGTGCCAGCAGTGTATTAACTAGCGGACCCTACAATGAGCAGTTCTTC.

This chain joins TRBV29-1 and TRBJ2-1; D not resolved. Germline CDR1 reads SQVTM; CDR2 reads ANQGSEA. V dropped 7 bases and J dropped 3 bases, with 10 bases sitting between them. This CDR3 has 12 amino acids. The CDR3 bases are TGCAGCGCCGGATCAGGCTACAATGAGCAGTTCTTC. This gives the protein CSAGSGYNEQFF.

The chain carries TRBV4-1 and TRBJ2-1, with 8 bases matching TRBD2. The J segment lost 5 bases and the V segment lost 1 base, leaving 4 bases of the junction unmatched. The CDR3 has 15 amino acids. Germline V gene data show CDR1 as MGHRA and CDR2 as YSYEKL. Here the CDR3 reads CASSQVLSGNNEQFF. In DNA, the CDR3 is TGCGCCAGCAGCCAAGTTCTTAGCGGGAACAATGAGCAGTTCTTC.

The chain joins TRBV28 to TRBJ1-2, with a weak D call TRBD1 (5 bases). Germline values: CDR1 MDHEN, CDR2 SYDVKM. The CDR3 is made up of 16 amino acids. Trimming stripped 5 bases from V and 2 bases from J, with 18 bases between. CDR3 residues: CASSIPTVLGNYGYTF. CDR3 bases: TGTGCCAGCAGTATCCCGACAGTCCTAGGGAACTATGGCTACACCTTC.

The chain employs TRBV28 and TRBJ1-6; a possible D gene is TRBD1 (5 bases). This CDR3 comprises 12 residues. The germline CDR1 and CDR2 sequences are MDHEN and SYDVKM. Trimming pared 2 bases from V and 12 bases from J, leaving 8 bases between. CDR3 bases: TGTGCCAGCAGTTTAGTGGGGGGACCCCTCCACTTT. Protein: CASSLVGGPLHF.

V usage is TRBV11-1 and J usage is TRBJ2-1, with D tentatively TRBD2 (6 bases). Germline CDR1 reads SGHAT; CDR2 reads FQDESV (reference sequence). The length of the CDR3 is 16 residues. The ends were cut back, 5 bases at V and 0 bases at J, with 14 bases in the middle. The DNA of the CDR3 is TGTGCCAGCAGCCAGATAGCGGCTCTCTCCTACAATGAGCAGTTCTTC. This gives the protein CASSQIAALSYNEQFF.

V is TRBV10-3 and J is TRBJ2-1, with D unresolved. CDR1 and CDR2 from the germline V gene are ENHRY and SYGVKD. CDR3 length: 13 residues. Trimming removed 3 bases from V and 2 bases from J, with 5 bases in between. CDR3 bases: TGTGCCATCAGTGATGAGGCCTACAATGAGCAGTTCTTC. Translating gives CAISDEAYNEQFF.

The gene calls are TRBV30 and TRBJ1-3, with TRBD1 matching over 11 bases. Germline V gene sequence: CDR1 GTSNPN, CDR2 SVGIG (reference sequence). V was clipped by 8 bases and J by 3 bases; unmatched bases: 3. The CDR3 is 13 residues long. The chain's CDR3 is CAGGTGGGNTIYF. The CDR3 DNA sequence: TGTGCCGGCGGGACAGGGGGTGGAAACACCATATATTTT.

The chain joins TRBV19 to TRBJ1-2; no reliable D call. Germline V gives CDR1 LNHDA, CDR2 SQIVND (reference sequence). CDR3 length: 14 residues. V shed 3 bases and J shed 8 bases, with 16 bases lying between them. The CDR3 DNA is TGTGCCAGTAGTATTGGCCAGGCCGCGAGCGGCTACACCTTC. Translation: CASSIGQAASGYTF.

V is TRBV7-6 and J is TRBJ2-7; 7 nucleotides agree with TRBD2. The CDR3 extends over 14 amino acids. Germline values: CDR1 SGHVS, CDR2 FNYEAQ. After removal of 7 bases from V and 2 bases from J, the junction contained 8 bases not matched to a gene. CDR3 region: CASTDGLGTYEQYF. Here the CDR3 DNA reads TGTGCCAGCACCGACGGACTAGGGACCTACGAGCAGTACTTC.

V is TRBV4-1 and J is TRBJ2-7; 10 bases are shared with TRBD2. Germline values: CDR1 MGHRA, CDR2 YSYEKL. V gave up 0 bases and J gave up 6 bases; unmatched junction bases: 8. This CDR3 spans 16 amino acids. The CDR3 bases are TGCGCCAGCAGCCAAGATGTCCTAGCGGGGGTTGGCGAGCAGTACTTC. The encoded protein is CASSQDVLAGVGEQYF.

The chain recombines TRBV2 with TRBJ1-1; 7 positions match TRBD1. Germline V gene lookup returns CDR1 SNHLY and CDR2 FYNNEI. This CDR3 comprises 14 residues. J was trimmed by 5 bases and V by 7 bases; bases with no gene match: 10. The CDR3 loop reads CASTPDRVGTEAFF. Written as DNA, the CDR3 is TGTGCCAGCACCCCCGACAGGGTCGGAACTGAAGCTTTCTTT.

The chain combines TRBV2 with TRBJ1-4, with 9 bases matching TRBD1. CDR3 length: 16 amino acids. Trimming cost V 6 bases and J 4 bases; bases outside gene matches: 9. Germline-derived CDR1 and CDR2 are SNHLY and FYNNEI. The CDR3 nucleotides read TGTGCCAGCAGGGCGACAGGGGGAATGGGTAATGAAAAACTGTTTTTT. Its translation: CASRATGGMGNEKLFF.

V usage is TRBV11-2 and J usage is TRBJ2-5, with TRBD1 identical over 8 bases. The CDR3 has 15 residues. In germline, CDR1 is SGHAT, CDR2 FQNNGV. V lost 7 bases to trimming and J lost 2 bases; unmatched junction nucleotides: 9. CDR3 DNA sequence: TGTGCCAGCACTCACCGGGACAGGATACAAGAGACCCAGTACTTC. Residues: CASTHRDRIQETQYF.

The CDR3 DNA is TGTGCCAGCAGAGGGACAGGGCCTACAACTAATGAAAAACTGTTTTTT. Translation gives CASRGTGPTTNEKLFF. The rearrangement joins TRBV5-7 to TRBJ1-4; 9 bases agree with TRBD1. TRBV5-7 is an ORF, and what it does is uncertain. The ends lost 5 bases at V and 0 bases at J; junction bases unmatched: 5. CDR3 length equals 16 residues.

J is TRBJ1-5 and V is TRBV28, with 8 bases lining up with TRBD1. V gave up 5 bases and J gave up 2 bases; unmatched junction bases: 8. Germline assignment: CDR1 MDHEN and CDR2 SYDVKM. The CDR3 runs to 16 residues. The CDR3 loop is CASSPHGQGGNQPQHF. In DNA form, the CDR3 reads TGTGCCAGCAGTCCGCACGGACAGGGAGGCAATCAGCCCCAGCATTTT.